This passage covers 27 T cell receptor beta chains from one sample sequenced in a study of blood T cell repertoires in COVID-19. Here immunoSEQ multiplex PCR was the method, and the copy in TCRdb shows in-frame clones only, minus some. Of around 160,000 clones listed, 80% to 90% are singletons. The sequenced material came from peripheral blood. The source is a man older than 75 with acute or convalescent COVID-19.

This chain connects TRBV6-5 to TRBJ1-3; possible D gene TRBD1, 5 bases. Germline V gene lookup returns CDR1 MNHEY and CDR2 SVGAGI. The CDR3 runs 15 residues. Trimming took off 7 bases at V and 3 bases at J, with 16 bases between the two ends. CDR3 nucleotides: TGTGCCAGCACCAAATGGGGGGAGATTGGAAACACCATATATTTT. Its translation: CASTKWGEIGNTIYF.

This chain connects TRBV28 to TRBJ1-6, with 8 positions matching TRBD1. The CDR3 has 15 amino acids. Trimming removed 6 bases from V and 6 bases from J; junction bases left unmatched: 7. The germline V gene has CDR1 MDHEN and CDR2 SYDVKM. For the CDR3, the DNA is TGTGCCAGCAGAGGACAGGGAAACGGTAATTCACCCCTCCACTTT. Translated, it gives CASRGQGNGNSPLHF.

The chain combines TRBV6-5 with TRBJ2-3; 7 bases agree with TRBD2. This CDR3 is built from 15 residues. After removal of 6 bases from V and 5 bases from J, the junction contained 11 bases not matched to a gene. Per germline, CDR1 MNHEY and CDR2 SVGAGI. The CDR3 loop is CASSSPWGGVDTQYF. The DNA of the CDR3 is TGTGCCAGCAGCTCTCCCTGGGGGGGGGTAGATACGCAGTATTTT.

The chain combines TRBV3-1 (or the pseudogene TRBV3-2) with TRBJ2-7; D unresolved. This CDR3 is built from 15 residues. V shed 1 base and J shed 0 bases, with 10 bases lying between them. Per the germline V gene, CDR1 is LGHDT and CDR2 is YNNKEL (reference sequence). CDR3 nucleotide sequence: TGTGCCAGCAGCCAAGTCTTAGTTAGCTCCTACGAGCAGTACTTC. Translated, it gives CASSQVLVSSYEQYF.

The chain employs TRBV18 and TRBJ2-2, with D perhaps matching TRBD1 (6 bases). The V and J ends lost 2 bases and 7 bases respectively, with 14 bases between them. Looked up from germline, CDR1 is KGHSH and CDR2 is LQKENI. The CDR3 has 15 amino acids. CDR3 DNA sequence: TGTGCCAGCTCACCATCCAGGGGCGCCGGCGGGGAGCTGTTTTTT. It specifies CASSPSRGAGGELFF.

This clone showed up just a few times. This sequence joins TRBV3-1 (or the pseudogene TRBV3-2) and TRBJ2-7; 7 bases match TRBD2. After removal of 4 bases from V and 0 bases from J, the junction contained 3 bases not matched to a gene. Germline CDR1 and CDR2: LGHDT and YNNKEL (reference sequence). This CDR3 spans 14 amino acids. The CDR3 reads CASSPRDYSYEQYF. Here the CDR3 DNA reads TGTGCCAGCAGCCCCAGGGACTACTCCTACGAGCAGTACTTC.

This CDR3 is CASSSDSLNEQYF. Written as DNA, the CDR3 is TGCGCCAGCAGCTCAGACAGCCTCAACGAGCAGTACTTC. This rearrangement joins TRBV5-1 to TRBJ2-7; D is perhaps TRBD1 (5 bases). V lost 3 bases to trimming and J lost 5 bases, with 12 bases between them. Germline V gene data show CDR1 as SGHRS and CDR2 as YFSETQ. CDR3 length: 13 residues. Supplemented by reference TRBV5-1 and TRBJ2-7, the full variable domain reads KAGVTQTPRYLIKTRGQQVTLSCSPISGHRSVSWYQQTPGQGLQFLFEYFSETQRNKGNFPGRFSGRQFSNSRSEMNVSTLELGDSALYLCASSSDSLNEQYFGPGTRLTVT.

This chain uses TRBV7-6 with TRBJ1-2; D may be TRBD1 (6 bases). The V gene lost 2 bases and the J gene lost 8 bases, with 15 bases spanning the gap. Germline V lookup: CDR1 SGHVS, CDR2 FNYEAQ. This CDR3 comprises 14 residues. The CDR3 region is CASSLLGATRGYTF. In DNA, the CDR3 is TGTGCCAGCAGCTTATTGGGGGCTACTAGGGGCTACACCTTC.

V and J are TRBV9 and TRBJ2-3; a weak D match, TRBD2 (5 bases). The CDR3 sequence is 15 residues long. Trimming cost V 0 bases and J 1 base, with 9 bases left between them. Germline loops: CDR1 SGDLS, CDR2 YYNGEE. CDR3 region: CASSVAGFGTDTQYF. The CDR3 coding sequence is TGTGCCAGCAGCGTAGCGGGATTCGGCACAGATACGCAGTATTTT.

The CDR3 region is CASSTTGGGTEAFF. The CDR3 DNA reads TGTGCCAGCAGTACGACAGGGGGCGGCACTGAAGCTTTCTTT. The chain links TRBV28 to TRBJ1-1; 10 nucleotides align to TRBD1. The length of the CDR3 is 14 residues. Germline CDR1 and CDR2: MDHEN and SYDVKM. The J segment lost 4 bases and the V segment lost 5 bases, leaving 4 bases of the junction unmatched. Drawing the rest from reference TRBV28 and TRBJ1-1, the complete variable domain is DVKVTQSSRYLVKRTGEKVFLECVQDMDHENMFWYRQDPGLGLRLIYFSYDVKMKEKGDIPEGYSVSREKKERFSLILESASTNQTSMYLCASSTTGGGTEAFFGQGTRLTVV.

This rearrangement joins TRBV24-1 to TRBJ2-3; 7 bases are shared with TRBD1. The germline V gene has CDR1 KGHDR and CDR2 SFDVKD. J was trimmed by 4 bases and V by 2 bases; bases with no gene match: 8. This CDR3 contains 16 residues. CDR3 residues: CATSDSSTGSPDTQYF. In DNA, the CDR3 is TGTGCCACCAGTGATTCCTCGACAGGGAGCCCAGATACGCAGTATTTT.

The gene calls are TRBV7-6 and TRBJ2-7; TRBD1 matches at 8 bases. The germline V gene encodes CDR1 SGHVS and CDR2 FNYEAQ. The CDR3 spans 15 residues. V dropped 6 bases and J dropped 0; count of bases not matched to a gene: 7. CDR3 in amino acids: CASSPTGASSYEQYF. The CDR3 DNA is TGTGCCAGCAGTCCGACAGGGGCCAGCTCCTACGAGCAGTACTTC.

The rearrangement joins TRBV29-1 to TRBJ2-3; 14 positions match TRBD2. This CDR3 region has 16 residues. V lost 6 bases and J lost 1; bases outside the gene matches: 6. The germline gives CDR1 SQVTM, CDR2 ANQGSEA. DNA of the CDR3: TGCAGCGTGGCCCCGGGACTAGCGGGGGGCACAGATACGCAGTATTTT. It translates to CSVAPGLAGGTDTQYF.

The chain joins TRBV24-1 to TRBJ2-1; 7 nucleotides align to TRBD1. This CDR3 region has 15 residues. The trim removed 9 bases at V and 7 bases at J, leaving 14 bases unmatched. The germline gives CDR1 KGHDR, CDR2 SFDVKD. The CDR3 loop is CATSRGQTYGNEQFF. The CDR3 DNA reads TGTGCCACCTCCCGGGGACAGACTTACGGGAATGAGCAGTTCTTC.

The chain couples TRBV30 to TRBJ1-1; 8 bases agree with TRBD1. CDR1 and CDR2 (germline): GTSNPN, SVGIG (reference sequence). The V segment lost 0 bases and the J segment 1 base; nucleotides outside the gene matches: 1. The CDR3 contains 14 residues. In DNA form, the CDR3 reads TGTGCCTGGAGTGTACAGGGGGGGAACACTGAAGCTTTCTTT. Its translation: CAWSVQGGNTEAFF.

This clone occurred a few times. This chain connects TRBV5-6 to TRBJ2-3; perhaps TRBD1 as D (6 bases). Between the trimmed V and J ends, which lost 1 base and 3 bases, there was a span of 9 bases. CDR3 length: 14 residues. The germline V gene has CDR1 SGHDT and CDR2 YYEEEE. The CDR3 DNA sequence: TGTGCCAGCAGCTTGACAGGGAATACAGATACGCAGTATTTT. It codes for CASSLTGNTDTQYF. The variable domain in full, with the rest retrieved from reference TRBV5-6 and TRBJ2-3, is DAGVTQSPTHLIKTRGQQVTLRCSPKSGHDTVSWYQQALGQGPQFIFQYYEEEERQRGNFPDRFSGHQFPNYSSELNVNALLLGDSALYLCASSLTGNTDTQYFGPGTRLTVL.

This clone has just a few counts. The chain uses TRBV5-1 and TRBJ2-1; tentatively, D is TRBD1 (6 bases). The germline V gene has CDR1 SGHRS and CDR2 YFSETQ. The ends were cut back, 7 bases at V and 6 bases at J, with 14 bases in the middle. This CDR3 is 13 amino acids long. CDR3 DNA: TGCGCCAGCTGGAGTGGGGGCGGCAATGAGCAGTTCTTC. It is translated as CASWSGGGNEQFF.

The CDR3 sequence is CASSVSGSGTDTQYF. As DNA, the CDR3 is TGTGCCAGCAGTGTTAGCGGGAGTGGAACAGATACGCAGTATTTT. V gene TRBV2 combines with J gene TRBJ2-3; 9 bases align to TRBD2. The V segment lost 4 bases and the J segment 3 bases; nucleotides outside the gene matches: 5. This CDR3 has 15 amino acids. Germline V gene sequence: CDR1 SNHLY, CDR2 FYNNEI.

The V gene is TRBV12-3 or TRBV12-4, the J gene TRBJ1-1; D is undetermined. The CDR3 loop spans 12 amino acids. The V end lost 2 bases, the J end lost 6 bases, and 7 bases lay between the germline ends. The CDR3 protein is CASSLWEAEAFF. For the CDR3, the DNA is TGTGCCAGCAGTTTATGGGAGGCTGAAGCTTTCTTT.

This chain links TRBV18 with TRBJ2-3, with no clear D. This CDR3 is 13 amino acids long. Trimming took 0 bases from V and 6 from J, leaving 7 bases between them. Germline V gene data show CDR1 as KGHSH and CDR2 as LQKENI. The CDR3 sequence: CASSPPSYDTQYF. In DNA, the CDR3 is TGTGCCAGCTCACCACCGTCCTATGATACGCAGTATTTT.

V usage is TRBV27 and J usage is TRBJ2-7, with a weak D call TRBD2 (6 bases). V lost 5 bases and J 2 bases, leaving 13 bases between the germline ends. Germline V CDR1 and CDR2: MNHEY, SMNVEV (reference sequence). The length of the CDR3 is 14 residues. The CDR3 nucleotides read TGTGCCAGCAGTCTCGGGGGAGCCCCCTACGAGCAGTACTTC. This encodes CASSLGGAPYEQYF.

The chain has TRBV7-9 and TRBJ1-6; TRBD1 matches at 9 bases. Trimming removed 5 bases from V and 2 bases from J; junction bases left unmatched: 10. The germline gives CDR1 SEHNR, CDR2 FQNEAQ (reference sequence). The CDR3 loop spans 18 amino acids. Here the CDR3 reads CASSAGTGSSTYNSPLHF. The CDR3 DNA reads TGTGCCAGCAGCGCCGGGACAGGGTCTTCCACCTATAATTCACCCCTCCACTTT.

The chain combines TRBV5-1 with TRBJ2-5; D is possibly TRBD1 (5 bases). The CDR3 extends over 15 amino acids. The V end lost 2 bases, the J end lost 5 bases, and 16 bases lay between the germline ends. Germline values: CDR1 SGHRS, CDR2 YFSETQ. CDR3 in amino acids: CASSLETPHRETQYF. CDR3 DNA sequence: TGCGCCAGCAGCTTAGAGACGCCCCACAGGGAGACCCAGTACTTC.

V is TRBV27 and J is TRBJ2-1; a possible D gene is TRBD1 (5 bases). Germline CDR1 is MNHEY and CDR2 is SMNVEV (reference sequence). The CDR3 is 14 residues long. V was clipped by 7 bases and J by 4 bases, with 14 bases between them. The CDR3 coding sequence is TGTGCCAGCAACCTCAAAACAGGTTACAATGAGCAGTTCTTC. It specifies CASNLKTGYNEQFF.

The rearrangement uses TRBV5-1 and TRBJ1-6; weak D call: TRBD1 (5 bases). Per the germline V gene, CDR1 is SGHRS and CDR2 is YFSETQ. Trimming took off 0 bases at V and 0 bases at J, with 13 bases between the two ends. There are 18 residues in the CDR3. The CDR3 reads CASSLEGAGLSYNSPLHF. For the CDR3, the DNA is TGCGCCAGCAGCTTGGAAGGGGCAGGGCTCTCCTATAATTCACCCCTCCACTTT.

The rearrangement joins TRBV6-5 to TRBJ2-7; the match to TRBD2 covers 8 bases. The CDR3 length is 14 residues. The V and J ends lost 6 bases and 2 bases, in that order; junction bases with no gene match: 6. Germline assignment: CDR1 MNHEY and CDR2 SVGAGI. The CDR3 DNA follows: TGTGCCAGCAGCCAAACGGGGGGGCCCTACGAGCAGTACTTC. Its protein is CASSQTGGPYEQYF.

The V and J genes are TRBV2 and TRBJ1-2, with TRBD1 matching over 8 bases. V dropped 3 bases and J dropped 6; count of bases not matched to a gene: 6. This CDR3 has 14 amino acids. Germline CDR1 and CDR2: SNHLY and FYNNEI. The CDR3 loop is CASSEEPRGHGYTF. The CDR3 bases are TGTGCCAGCAGTGAGGAGCCCAGGGGGCATGGCTACACCTTC.